This T cell receptor beta chain derives from a study of tumor-infiltrating lymphocytes in primary liver carcinoma. Study background: Participating patients were men and women between 30 and 69 years old. Lesions, classed as T1-T3 N0M0, spanned roughly 4 to 10 cm across.

This CDR3 region has 17 residues. In germline, CDR1 is SGHVS, CDR2 FQNEAQ. As to this clonotype: Antigen specificity is unknown. Relative to the germline gene, one junction end is altered; a read error may explain this.

DNA and RNA were both co-extracted from approximately 20-30 mg of bulk tissue that had not been sorted. The patients presented with primary liver carcinoma, which was managed through surgical resection. TCR beta cDNA was reverse-transcribed from roughly 0.45 ug of total RNA. The reaction used a constant-region primer and ProtoScript II reverse transcriptase. What produced the TCR beta libraries was three nested multiplex PCR rounds using slightly modified ARM-PCR. Forward primers for TRBV1-TRBV30 and a C-beta reverse primer served the first two PCR rounds, at roughly 10 cycles each. One entry per CDR3 protein results from TCRdb running MiXCR on the multiplex PCR reads. This table has about 120,000 distinct CDR3 sequences, about two thirds appearing once. Study observations and caveats: In tumor-adjacent and tumor-blood pairs, overlap was lower than in tumor region pairs.

The sample comprised tumor-adjacent normal liver tissue. V and J are TRBV7-8 and TRBJ2-6; 10 bases match TRBD1. The clonotype originates from a woman aged 60 to 75 with primary liver carcinoma and hepatitis B virus infection. The CDR3 spells CASSTGTPRQGANVQTF. DNA for the CDR3: TGTGCAAGCAGCACGGGTACACCAAGACAGGGGGCCAACGTCCAGACTTTC.